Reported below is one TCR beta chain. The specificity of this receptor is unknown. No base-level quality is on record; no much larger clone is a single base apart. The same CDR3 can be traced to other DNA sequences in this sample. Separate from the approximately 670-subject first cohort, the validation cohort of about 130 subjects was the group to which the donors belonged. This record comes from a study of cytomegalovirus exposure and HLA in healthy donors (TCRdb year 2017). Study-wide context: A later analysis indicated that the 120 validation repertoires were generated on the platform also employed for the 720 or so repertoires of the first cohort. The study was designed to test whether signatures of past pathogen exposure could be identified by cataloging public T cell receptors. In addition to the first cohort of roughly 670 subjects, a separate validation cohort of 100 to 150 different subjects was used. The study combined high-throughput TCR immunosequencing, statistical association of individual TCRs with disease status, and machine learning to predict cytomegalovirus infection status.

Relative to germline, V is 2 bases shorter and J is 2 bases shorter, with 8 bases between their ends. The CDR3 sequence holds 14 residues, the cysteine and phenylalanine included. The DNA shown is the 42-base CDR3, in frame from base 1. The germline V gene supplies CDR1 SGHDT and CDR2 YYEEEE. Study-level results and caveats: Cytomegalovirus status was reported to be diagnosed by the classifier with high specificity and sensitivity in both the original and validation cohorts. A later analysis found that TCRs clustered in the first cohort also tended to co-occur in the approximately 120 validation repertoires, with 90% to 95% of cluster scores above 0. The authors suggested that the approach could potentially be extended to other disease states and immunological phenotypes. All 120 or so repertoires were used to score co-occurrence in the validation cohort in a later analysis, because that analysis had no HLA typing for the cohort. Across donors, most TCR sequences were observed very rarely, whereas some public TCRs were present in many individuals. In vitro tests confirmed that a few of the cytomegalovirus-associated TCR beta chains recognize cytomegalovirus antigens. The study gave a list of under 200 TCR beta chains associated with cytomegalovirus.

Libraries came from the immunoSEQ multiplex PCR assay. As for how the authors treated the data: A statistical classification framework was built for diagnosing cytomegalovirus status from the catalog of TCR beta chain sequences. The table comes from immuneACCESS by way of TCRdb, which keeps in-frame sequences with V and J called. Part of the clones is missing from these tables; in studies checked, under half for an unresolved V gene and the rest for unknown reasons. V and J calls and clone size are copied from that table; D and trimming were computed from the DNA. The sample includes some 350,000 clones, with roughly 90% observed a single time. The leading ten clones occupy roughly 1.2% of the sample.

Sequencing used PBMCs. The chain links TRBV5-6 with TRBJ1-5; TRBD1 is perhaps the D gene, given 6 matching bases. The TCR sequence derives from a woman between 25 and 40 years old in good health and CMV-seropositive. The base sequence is TGTGCCAGCAGCTTCAGGGGAGGCAATCAGCCCCAGCATTTT. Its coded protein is CASSFRGGNQPQHF.